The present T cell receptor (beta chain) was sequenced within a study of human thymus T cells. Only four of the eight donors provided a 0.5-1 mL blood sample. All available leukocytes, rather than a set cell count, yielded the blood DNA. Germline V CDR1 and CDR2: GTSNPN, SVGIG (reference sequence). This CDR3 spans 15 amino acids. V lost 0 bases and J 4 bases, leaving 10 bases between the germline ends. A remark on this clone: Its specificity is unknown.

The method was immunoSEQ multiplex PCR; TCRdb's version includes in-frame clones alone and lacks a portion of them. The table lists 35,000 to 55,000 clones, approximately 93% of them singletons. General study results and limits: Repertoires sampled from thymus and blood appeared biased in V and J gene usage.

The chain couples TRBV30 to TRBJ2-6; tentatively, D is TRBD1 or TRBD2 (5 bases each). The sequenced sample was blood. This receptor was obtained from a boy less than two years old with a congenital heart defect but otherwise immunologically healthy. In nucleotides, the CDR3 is TGTGCCTGGAGTGTAACCGGGGCCGGGGCCAACGTCCTGACTTTC. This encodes CAWSVTGAGANVLTF.